Listed here are 3 T cell receptor beta chains from one sample, sequenced in a study of blood T cell repertoires in COVID-19. Profiling relied on immunoSEQ multiplex PCR, and the TCRdb table lists in-frame clones only, not all of them. In the table there are approximately 100,000 clones, approximately 92% of which are singletons. The sample taken for sequencing was peripheral blood. The receptors come from a man between 50 and 59 years old with active COVID-19.

The rearrangement uses TRBV25-1 and TRBJ1-3; the D gene is possibly TRBD1 (5 bases). Germline CDR1 reads MGHDK; CDR2 reads SYGVNS. The CDR3 spans 16 residues. Trimming cost V 2 bases and J 4 bases, with 15 bases left between them. CDR3: CASSEGGLGLGNTIYF. In DNA, the CDR3 is TGTGCCAGCAGTGAAGGGGGACTAGGGCTCGGAAACACCATATATTTT.

The chain uses TRBV19 and TRBJ1-5; the D gene is possibly TRBD1 (6 bases). The CDR3 has 15 residues. The V and J ends lost 1 base and 7 bases respectively, with 14 bases between them. CDR1 and CDR2 (germline): LNHDA, SQIVND (reference sequence). CDR3 in DNA: TGTGCCAGTAGTATAGCCCGAAACCAGGGGCAGCCCCAGCATTTT. Its protein is CASSIARNQGQPQHF.

The chain joins TRBV6-1 to TRBJ2-1; 12 nucleotides match TRBD2. The CDR3 length is 13 residues. The germline CDR1 and CDR2 sequences are MNHNS and SASEGT. V dropped 11 bases and J dropped 9; count of bases not matched to a gene: 8. This CDR3 reads CASGTSGFGEQFF. The CDR3 nucleotides are TGTGCCTCCGGGACTAGCGGGTTTGGTGAGCAGTTCTTC.